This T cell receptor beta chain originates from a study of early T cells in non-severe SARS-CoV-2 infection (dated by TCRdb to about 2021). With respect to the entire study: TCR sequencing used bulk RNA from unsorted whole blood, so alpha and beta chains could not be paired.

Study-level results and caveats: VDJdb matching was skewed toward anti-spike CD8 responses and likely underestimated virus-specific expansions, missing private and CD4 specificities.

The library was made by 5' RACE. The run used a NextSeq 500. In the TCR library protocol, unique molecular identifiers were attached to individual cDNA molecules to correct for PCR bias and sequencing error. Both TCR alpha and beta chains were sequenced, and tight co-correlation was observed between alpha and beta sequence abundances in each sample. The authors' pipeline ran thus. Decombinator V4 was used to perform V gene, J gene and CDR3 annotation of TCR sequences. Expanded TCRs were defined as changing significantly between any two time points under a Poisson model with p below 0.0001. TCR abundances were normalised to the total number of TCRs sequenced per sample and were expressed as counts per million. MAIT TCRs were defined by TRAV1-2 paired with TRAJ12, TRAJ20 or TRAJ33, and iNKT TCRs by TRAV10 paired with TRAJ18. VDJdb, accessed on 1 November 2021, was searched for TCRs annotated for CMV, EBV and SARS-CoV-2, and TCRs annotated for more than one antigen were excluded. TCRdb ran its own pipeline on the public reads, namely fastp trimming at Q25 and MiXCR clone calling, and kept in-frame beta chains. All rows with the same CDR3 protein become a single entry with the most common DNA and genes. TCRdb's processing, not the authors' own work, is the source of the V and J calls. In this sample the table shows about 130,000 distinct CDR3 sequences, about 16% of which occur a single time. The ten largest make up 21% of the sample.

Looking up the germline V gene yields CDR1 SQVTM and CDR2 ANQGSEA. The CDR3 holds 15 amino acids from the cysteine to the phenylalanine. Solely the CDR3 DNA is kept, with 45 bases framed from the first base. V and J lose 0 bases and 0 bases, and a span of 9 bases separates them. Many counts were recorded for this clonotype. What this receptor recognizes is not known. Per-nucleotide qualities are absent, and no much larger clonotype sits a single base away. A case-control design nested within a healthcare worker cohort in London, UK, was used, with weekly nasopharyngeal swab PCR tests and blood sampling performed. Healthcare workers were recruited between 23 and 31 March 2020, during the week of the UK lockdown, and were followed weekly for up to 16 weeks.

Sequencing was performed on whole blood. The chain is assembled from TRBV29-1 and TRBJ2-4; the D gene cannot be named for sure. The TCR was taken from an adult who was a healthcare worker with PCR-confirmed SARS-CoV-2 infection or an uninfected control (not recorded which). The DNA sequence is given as TGCAGCGTTGAAGAGGGAAGTCTAGCCAAAAACATTCAGTACTTC. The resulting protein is CSVEEGSLAKNIQYF.